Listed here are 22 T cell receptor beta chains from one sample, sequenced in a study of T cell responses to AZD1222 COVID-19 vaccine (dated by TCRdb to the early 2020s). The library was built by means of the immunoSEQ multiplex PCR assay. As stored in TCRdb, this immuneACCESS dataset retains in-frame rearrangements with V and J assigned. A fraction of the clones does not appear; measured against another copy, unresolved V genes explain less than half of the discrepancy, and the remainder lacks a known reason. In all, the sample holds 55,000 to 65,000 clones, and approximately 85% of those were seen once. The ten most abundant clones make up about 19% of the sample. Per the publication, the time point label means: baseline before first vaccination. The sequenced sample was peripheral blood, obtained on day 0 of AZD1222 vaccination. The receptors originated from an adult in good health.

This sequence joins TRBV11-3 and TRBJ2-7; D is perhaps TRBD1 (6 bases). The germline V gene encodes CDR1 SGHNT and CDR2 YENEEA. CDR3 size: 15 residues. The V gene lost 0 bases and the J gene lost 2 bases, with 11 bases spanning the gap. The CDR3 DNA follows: TGTGCCAGCAGCTTAGAGGCAGGGGATACCTACGAGCAGTACTTC. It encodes CASSLEAGDTYEQYF.

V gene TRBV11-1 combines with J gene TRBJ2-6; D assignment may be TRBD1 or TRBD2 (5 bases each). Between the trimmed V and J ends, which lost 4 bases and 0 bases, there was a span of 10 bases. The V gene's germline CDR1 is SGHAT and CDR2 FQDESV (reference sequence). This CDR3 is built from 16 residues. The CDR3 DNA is TGTGCCAGCAGCTCTGGGGGATCCTCTGGGGCCAACGTCCTGACTTTC. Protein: CASSSGGSSGANVLTF.

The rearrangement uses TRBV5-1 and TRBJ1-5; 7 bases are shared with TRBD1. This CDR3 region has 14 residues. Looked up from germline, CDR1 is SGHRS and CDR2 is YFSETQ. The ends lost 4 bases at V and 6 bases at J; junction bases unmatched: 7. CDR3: CASSPGTEVQPQHF. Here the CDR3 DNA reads TGCGCCAGCAGCCCCGGGACAGAGGTTCAGCCCCAGCATTTT.

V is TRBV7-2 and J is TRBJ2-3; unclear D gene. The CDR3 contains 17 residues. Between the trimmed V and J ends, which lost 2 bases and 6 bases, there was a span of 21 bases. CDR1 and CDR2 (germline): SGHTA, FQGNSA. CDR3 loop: CASSLQAGTTMADTQYF. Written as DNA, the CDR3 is TGTGCCAGCAGCTTACAAGCCGGCACTACGATGGCCGATACGCAGTATTTT.

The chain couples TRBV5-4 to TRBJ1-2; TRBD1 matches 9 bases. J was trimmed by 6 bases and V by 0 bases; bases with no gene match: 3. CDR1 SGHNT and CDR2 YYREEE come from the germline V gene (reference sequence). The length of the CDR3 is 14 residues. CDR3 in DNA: TGTGCCAGCAGCTTGGTTAGGACAGGGGATGGCTACACCTTC. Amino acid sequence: CASSLVRTGDGYTF. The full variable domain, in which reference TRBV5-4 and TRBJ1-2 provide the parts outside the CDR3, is ETGVTQSPTHLIKTRGQQVTLRCSSQSGHNTVSWYQQALGQGPQFIFQYYREEENGRGNFPPRFSGLQFPNYSSELNVNALELDDSALYLCASSLVRTGDGYTFGSGTRLTVV.

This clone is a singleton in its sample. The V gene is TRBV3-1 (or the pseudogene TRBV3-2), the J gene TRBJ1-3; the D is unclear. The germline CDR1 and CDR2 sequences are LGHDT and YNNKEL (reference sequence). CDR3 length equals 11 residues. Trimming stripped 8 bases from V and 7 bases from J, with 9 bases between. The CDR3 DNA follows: TGTGCCAGCCGGGGAGTGAACACCATATATTTT. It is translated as CASRGVNTIYF.

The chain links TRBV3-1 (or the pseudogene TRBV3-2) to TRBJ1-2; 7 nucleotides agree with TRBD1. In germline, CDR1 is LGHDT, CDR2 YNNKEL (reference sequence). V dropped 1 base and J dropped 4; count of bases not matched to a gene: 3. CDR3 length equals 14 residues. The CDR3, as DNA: TGTGCCAGCAGCCAAGCCCAGGGGGGCTATGGCTACACCTTC. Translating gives CASSQAQGGYGYTF.

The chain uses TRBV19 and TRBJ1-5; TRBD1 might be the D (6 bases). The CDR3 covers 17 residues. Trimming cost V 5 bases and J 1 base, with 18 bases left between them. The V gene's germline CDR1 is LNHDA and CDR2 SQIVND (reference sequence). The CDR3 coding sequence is TGTGCCAGTAGTGTCCGTTCGGGGGCGGTAAGCAATCAGCCCCAGCATTTT. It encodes CASSVRSGAVSNQPQHF.

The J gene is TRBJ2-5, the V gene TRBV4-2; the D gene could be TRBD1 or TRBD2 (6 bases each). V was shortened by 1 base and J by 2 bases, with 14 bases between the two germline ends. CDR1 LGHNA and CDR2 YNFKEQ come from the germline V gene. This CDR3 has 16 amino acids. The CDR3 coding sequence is TGTGCCAGCAGCCAAGCAGGTCCGGGGGCGCAAGAGACCCAGTACTTC. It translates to CASSQAGPGAQETQYF.

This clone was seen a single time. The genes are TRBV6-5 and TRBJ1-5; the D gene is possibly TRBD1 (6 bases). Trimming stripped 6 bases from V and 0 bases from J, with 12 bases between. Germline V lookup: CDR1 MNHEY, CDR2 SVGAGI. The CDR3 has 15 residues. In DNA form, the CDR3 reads TGTGCCAGCAGGACGACAGGCGATAGCAATCAGCCCCAGCATTTT. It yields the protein CASRTTGDSNQPQHF.

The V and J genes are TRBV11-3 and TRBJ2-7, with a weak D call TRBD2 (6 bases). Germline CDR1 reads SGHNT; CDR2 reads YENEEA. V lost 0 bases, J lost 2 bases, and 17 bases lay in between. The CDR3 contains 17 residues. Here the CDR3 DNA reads TGTGCCAGCAGCTTAGATCTCTTTCGGGGGAGACCCTACGAGCAGTACTTC. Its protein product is CASSLDLFRGRPYEQYF.

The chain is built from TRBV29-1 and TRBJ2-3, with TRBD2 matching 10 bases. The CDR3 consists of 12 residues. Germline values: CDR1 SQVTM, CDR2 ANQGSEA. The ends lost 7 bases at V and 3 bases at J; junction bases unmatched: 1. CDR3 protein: CSGSGGTDTQYF. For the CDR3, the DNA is TGCAGCGGTAGCGGGGGGACAGATACGCAGTATTTT.

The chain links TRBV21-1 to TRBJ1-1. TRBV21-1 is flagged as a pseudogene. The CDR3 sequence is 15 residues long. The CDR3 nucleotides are TGTGCCAGCAGCAAAGAGGCCAGGAGTAGGACTGAAGCTTTCTTT. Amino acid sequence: CASSKEARSRTEAFF.

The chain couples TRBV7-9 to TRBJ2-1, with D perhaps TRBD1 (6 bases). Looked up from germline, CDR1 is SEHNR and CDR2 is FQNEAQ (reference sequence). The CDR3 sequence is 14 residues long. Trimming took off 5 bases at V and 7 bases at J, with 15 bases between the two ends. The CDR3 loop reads CASSPLQGRNEQFF. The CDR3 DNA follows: TGTGCCAGCAGCCCTCTACAGGGTCGGAATGAGCAGTTCTTC. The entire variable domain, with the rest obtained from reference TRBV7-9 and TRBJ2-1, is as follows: DTGVSQNPRHKITKRGQNVTFRCDPISEHNRLYWYRQTLGQGPEFLTYFQNEAQLEKSRLLSDRFSAERPKGSFSTLEIQRTEQGDSAMYLCASSPLQGRNEQFFGPGTRLTVL.

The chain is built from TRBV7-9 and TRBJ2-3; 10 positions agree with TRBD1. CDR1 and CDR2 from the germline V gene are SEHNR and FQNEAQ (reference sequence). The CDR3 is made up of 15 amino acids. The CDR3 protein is CALVPRDRGGDTQYF. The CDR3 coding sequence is TGTGCTCTCGTGCCCCGGGACAGGGGAGGGGATACGCAGTATTTT.

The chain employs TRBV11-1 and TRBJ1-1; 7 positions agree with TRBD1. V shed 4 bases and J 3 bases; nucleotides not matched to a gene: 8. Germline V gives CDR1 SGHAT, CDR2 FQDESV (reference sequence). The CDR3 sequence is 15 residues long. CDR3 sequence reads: CASSYINRGDTEAFF. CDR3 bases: TGTGCCAGCAGCTACATCAACAGGGGCGACACTGAAGCTTTCTTT. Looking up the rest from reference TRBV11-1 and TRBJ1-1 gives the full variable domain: EAEVAQSPRYKITEKSQAVAFWCDPISGHATLYWYRQILGQGPELLVQFQDESVVDDSQLPKDRFSAERLKGVDSTLKIQPAELGDSAMYLCASSYINRGDTEAFFGQGTRLTVV.

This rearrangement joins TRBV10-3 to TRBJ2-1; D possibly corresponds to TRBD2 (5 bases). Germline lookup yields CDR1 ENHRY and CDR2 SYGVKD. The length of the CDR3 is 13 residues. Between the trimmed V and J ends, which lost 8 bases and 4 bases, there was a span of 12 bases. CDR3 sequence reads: CAIGLAQYNEQFF. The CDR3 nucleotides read TGTGCCATCGGCCTAGCTCAGTACAATGAGCAGTTCTTC.

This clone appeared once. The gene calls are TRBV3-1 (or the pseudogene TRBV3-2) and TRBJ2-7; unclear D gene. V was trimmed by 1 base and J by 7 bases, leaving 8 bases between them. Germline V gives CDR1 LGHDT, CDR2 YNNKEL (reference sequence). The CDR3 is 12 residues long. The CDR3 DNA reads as TGTGCCAGCAGCCAAGGGGGTGGGGAGCAGTACTTC. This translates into CASSQGGGEQYF.

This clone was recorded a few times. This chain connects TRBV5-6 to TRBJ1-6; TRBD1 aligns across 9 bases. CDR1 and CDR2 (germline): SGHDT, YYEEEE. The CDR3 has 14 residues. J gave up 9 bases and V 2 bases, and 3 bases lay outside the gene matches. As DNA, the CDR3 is TGTGCCAGCAGCTTTGGGACAGGGCCTTCACCCCTCCACTTT. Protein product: CASSFGTGPSPLHF.

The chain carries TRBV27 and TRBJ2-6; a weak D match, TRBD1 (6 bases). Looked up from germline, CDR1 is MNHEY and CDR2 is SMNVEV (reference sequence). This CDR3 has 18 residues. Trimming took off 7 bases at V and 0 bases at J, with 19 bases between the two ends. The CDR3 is CASKLIGTQSSGANVLTF. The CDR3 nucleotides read TGTGCCAGCAAACTGATAGGGACACAGAGCTCTGGGGCCAACGTCCTGACTTTC.

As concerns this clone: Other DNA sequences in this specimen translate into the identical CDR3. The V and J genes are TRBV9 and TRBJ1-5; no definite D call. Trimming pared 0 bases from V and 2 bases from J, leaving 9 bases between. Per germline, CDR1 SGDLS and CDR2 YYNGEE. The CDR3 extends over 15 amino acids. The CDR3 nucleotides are TGTGCCAGCAGCGTAGAAGGGCTCGGCAATCAGCCCCAGCATTTT. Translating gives CASSVEGLGNQPQHF.

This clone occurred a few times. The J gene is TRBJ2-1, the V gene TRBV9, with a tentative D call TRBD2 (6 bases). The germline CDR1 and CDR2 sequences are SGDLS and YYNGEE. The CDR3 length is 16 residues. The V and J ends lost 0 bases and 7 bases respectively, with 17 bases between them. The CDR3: CASSVVGDSTWNEQFF. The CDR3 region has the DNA TGTGCCAGCAGCGTAGTAGGGGACTCAACCTGGAATGAGCAGTTCTTC.